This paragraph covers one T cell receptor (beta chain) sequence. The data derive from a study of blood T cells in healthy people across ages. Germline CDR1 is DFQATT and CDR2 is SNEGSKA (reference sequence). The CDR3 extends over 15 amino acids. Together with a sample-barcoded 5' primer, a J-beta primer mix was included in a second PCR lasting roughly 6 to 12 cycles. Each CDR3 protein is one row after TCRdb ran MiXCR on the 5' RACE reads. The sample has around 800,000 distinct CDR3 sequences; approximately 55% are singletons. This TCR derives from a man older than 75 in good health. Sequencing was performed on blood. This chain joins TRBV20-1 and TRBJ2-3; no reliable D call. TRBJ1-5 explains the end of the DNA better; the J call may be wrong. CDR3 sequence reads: CSAPQAAGGTDTQHF. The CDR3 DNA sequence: TGCAGTGCTCCCCAGGCGGCGGGAGGAACAGATACGCAGCATTTT.